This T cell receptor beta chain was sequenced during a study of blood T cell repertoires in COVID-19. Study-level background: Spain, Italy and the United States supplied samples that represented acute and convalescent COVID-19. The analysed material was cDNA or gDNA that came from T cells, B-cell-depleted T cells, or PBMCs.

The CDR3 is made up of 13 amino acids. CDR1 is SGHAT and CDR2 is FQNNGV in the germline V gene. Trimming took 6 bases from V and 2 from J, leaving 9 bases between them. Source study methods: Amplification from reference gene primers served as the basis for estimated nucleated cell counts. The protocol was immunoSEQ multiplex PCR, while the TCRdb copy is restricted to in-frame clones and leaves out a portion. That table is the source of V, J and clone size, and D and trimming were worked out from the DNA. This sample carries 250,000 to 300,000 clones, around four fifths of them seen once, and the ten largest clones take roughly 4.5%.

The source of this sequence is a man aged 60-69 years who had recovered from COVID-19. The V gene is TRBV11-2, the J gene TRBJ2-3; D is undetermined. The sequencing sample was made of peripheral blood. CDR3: CASSSVYTDTQYF. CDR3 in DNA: TGTGCCAGCAGTTCAGTTTACACAGATACGCAGTATTTT. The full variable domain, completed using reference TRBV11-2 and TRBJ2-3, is EAGVAQSPRYKIIEKRQSVAFWCNPISGHATLYWYQQILGQGPKLLIQFQNNGVVDDSQLPKDRFSAERLKGVDSTLKIQPAKLEDSAVYLCASSSVYTDTQYFGPGTRLTVL.